This TCR beta chain was found in a study of regulatory T cells in long-lasting Graves disease. For TCR beta, libraries came from iRepertoire HTBI primers and Arm-PCR of CDR3 regions. TCRdb itself ran the multiplex PCR reads through MiXCR, one entry per CDR3 protein. This sample yields around 400,000 distinct CDR3 sequences, of which 15% to 19% are seen a single time; about a fifth belongs to the top ten. At least ten counts were recorded for this clonotype. Relative to the germline gene, one junction end is altered; a read error may explain this. The time point here: newly diagnosed GD, antithyroid drugs for less than 3 months. PBMC RNA served as the TCR library source. CDR3 length: 11 residues.

The sequencing used peripheral blood mononuclear cells (PBMCs), collected at new diagnosis, from a patient treated with antithyroid drugs. This TCR was sampled from a female donor with Graves disease. The chain couples TRBV12-3 or TRBV12-4 to TRBJ2-7, with D unresolved. The CDR3 sequence: CASSSAVELRF. CDR3 DNA: TGTGCCAGCAGTTCGGCCGTAGAGCTGCGCTTC.